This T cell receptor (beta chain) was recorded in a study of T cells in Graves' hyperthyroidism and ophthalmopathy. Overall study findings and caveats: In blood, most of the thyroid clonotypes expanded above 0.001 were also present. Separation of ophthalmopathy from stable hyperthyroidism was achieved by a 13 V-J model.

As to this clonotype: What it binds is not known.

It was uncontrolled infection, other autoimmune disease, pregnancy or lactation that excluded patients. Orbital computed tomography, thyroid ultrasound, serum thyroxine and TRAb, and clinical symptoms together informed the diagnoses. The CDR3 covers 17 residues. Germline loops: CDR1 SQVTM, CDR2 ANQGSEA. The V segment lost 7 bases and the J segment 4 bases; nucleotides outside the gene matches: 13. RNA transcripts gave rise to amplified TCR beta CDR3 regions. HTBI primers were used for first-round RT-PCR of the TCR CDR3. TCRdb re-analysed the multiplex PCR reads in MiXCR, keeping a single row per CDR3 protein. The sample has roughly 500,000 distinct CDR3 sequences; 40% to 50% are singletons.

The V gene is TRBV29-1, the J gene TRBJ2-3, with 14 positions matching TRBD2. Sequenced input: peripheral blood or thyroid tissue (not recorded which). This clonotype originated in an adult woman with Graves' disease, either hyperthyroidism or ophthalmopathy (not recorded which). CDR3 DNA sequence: TGCAGCGCCACGGGACTAGCGGGAGACGTTAGCTCAGATACGCAGTATTTT. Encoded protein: CSATGLAGDVSSDTQYF.